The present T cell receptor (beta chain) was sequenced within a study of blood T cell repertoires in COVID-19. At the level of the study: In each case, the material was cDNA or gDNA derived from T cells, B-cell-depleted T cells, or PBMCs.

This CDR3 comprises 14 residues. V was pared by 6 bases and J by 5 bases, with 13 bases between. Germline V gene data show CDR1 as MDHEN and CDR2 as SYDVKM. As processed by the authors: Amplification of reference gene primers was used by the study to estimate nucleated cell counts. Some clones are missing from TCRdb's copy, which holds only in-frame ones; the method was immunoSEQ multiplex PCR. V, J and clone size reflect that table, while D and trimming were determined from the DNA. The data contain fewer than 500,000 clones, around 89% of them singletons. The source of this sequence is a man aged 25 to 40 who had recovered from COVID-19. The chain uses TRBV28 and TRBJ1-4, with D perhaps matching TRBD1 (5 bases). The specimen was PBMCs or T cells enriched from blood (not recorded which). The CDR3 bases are TGTGCCAGCAGACTCCCAGGGTACAATGAAAAACTGTTTTTT. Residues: CASRLPGYNEKLFF.